The T cell receptor beta chain under discussion was sequenced for a study of technical replicates of blood from a handful of donors. Germline-derived CDR1 and CDR2 are MDHEN and SYDVKM. With 3 bases removed from V and 0 bases from J, the gap between germline ends came to 9 bases. The CDR3 is 15 residues long. The protocol was immunoSEQ multiplex PCR, while the TCRdb copy is restricted to in-frame clones and leaves out a portion. Here the sample spans tens of thousands of clones, roughly 93% being singletons. This chain connects TRBV28 to TRBJ1-5, with D possibly being TRBD1 (5 bases). Material for sequencing was T cells isolated from PBMCs. The TCR sequence derives from a human donor in good health. The CDR3, as DNA: TGTGCCAGCAGTTTGTGGGGCGGTAGCAATCAGCCCCAGCATTTT. Translating gives CASSLWGGSNQPQHF.